This passage covers 2 T cell receptor beta chains from one sample sequenced in a study of human T cells and chemical hapten exposure. Total RNA was isolated from whole blood that had not been fractionated. TCRdb called the 5' RACE reads again in MiXCR, with one record for every CDR3 protein. The sample lists approximately 110,000 distinct CDR3 sequences, approximately 20% seen once, with approximately 2.8% in the top ten. The receptors were gathered from a human donor in good health.

This clonotype occurred a few times. V and J are TRBV6-2 or TRBV6-3 and TRBJ1-1, with 7 positions matching TRBD1. The ends lost 5 bases at V and 3 bases at J; junction bases unmatched: 12. This CDR3 has 16 amino acids. CDR1 is MNHEY, CDR2 SVGEGT, per germline. The CDR3 reads CASSPNIQGFDTEAFF. CDR3 nucleotide sequence: TGTGCCAGCAGTCCGAATATACAGGGGTTTGACACTGAAGCTTTCTTT.

In its sample, this clonotype was seen many times. This chain connects TRBV7-2 to TRBJ1-5; tentatively, D is TRBD1 (5 bases). The germline CDR1 and CDR2 sequences are SGHTA and FQGNSA. The CDR3 covers 16 residues. The V end was cut by 6 bases, the J end by 1 base, with 16 bases between. Here the CDR3 DNA reads TGTGCCAGCAGTTCTCAGGGAGGGGAGAGCAATCAGCCCCAGCATTTT. As protein: CASSSQGGESNQPQHF. Variable domain in full (rest from reference TRBV7-2 and TRBJ1-5): GAGVSQSPSNKVTEKGKDVELRCDPISGHTALYWYRQSLGQGLEFLIYFQGNSAPDKSGLPSDRFSAERTGGSVSTLTIQRTQQEDSAVYLCASSSQGGESNQPQHFGDGTRLSIL.